This entry is about one TCR beta chain. Antigen: not known. The record originates from a study of radiotherapy plus CTLA-4 blockade in lung cancer. Study-wide findings and caveats: Expansion in blood of tumor-derived TCR clones was seen after radiotherapy plus ipilimumab.

Chemo-refractory metastatic non-small-cell lung cancer patients received focal radiation with ipilimumab CTLA-4 blockade. The table came from immunoSEQ multiplex PCR; TCRdb's copy has only in-frame clones and leaves some out. The data contain roughly 53,000 clones, almost 85% of them singletons. The V gene lost 2 bases and the J gene lost 5 bases, with 13 bases spanning the gap. Germline V gene data show CDR1 as SGHVS and CDR2 as FQNEAQ. This CDR3 contains 15 residues. The specimen comprised peripheral blood, sampled from a patient treated with radiotherapy plus ipilimumab. The V gene is TRBV7-8, the J gene TRBJ2-1, with TRBD1 as a possible D gene (6 bases). The TCR was taken from a human donor with non-small cell lung cancer whose response to radiotherapy plus ipilimumab could not be evaluated. CDR3 sequence reads: CASSLTGSWDNEQFF. The CDR3 DNA is TGTGCCAGCAGCTTAACAGGGAGCTGGGACAATGAGCAGTTCTTC.